These T cell receptor beta chains were read from a single sample in a study of cytomegalovirus exposure and HLA in healthy donors. TCRdb keeps only in-frame clones here, not all; method: immunoSEQ multiplex PCR. Of 150,000 or so clones in the sample, roughly 77% are singletons; the top ten hold roughly 4.5%. The sample comprised PBMCs. All receptors derive from a young man in good health and CMV-seropositive. Both conserved end residues are part of each CDR3. A D gene is named only where the DNA matches it firmly. Clone size appears in some rows only: once, few, many, or a class for an expanded clone.

size,V,D,J,CDR3,DNA
.,TRBV18,TRBD1,TRBJ1-2,CASSAGQGVENGYTF,TGTGCCAGCTCAGCGGGACAGGGGGTGGAAAATGGCTACACCTTC
few,TRBV28,TRBD2,TRBJ2-3,CASSLASGNPTDTQYF,TGTGCCAGCAGTTTGGCTAGCGGAAACCCCACAGATACGCAGTATTTT
.,TRBV6-5,TRBD1,TRBJ1-1,CASSFRTGGDSEAFF,TGTGCCAGCAGTTTCCGGACAGGGGGGGACTCTGAAGCTTTCTTT
few,TRBV5-4,TRBD2,TRBJ2-2,CASSTRGGGLRTGELFF,TGTGCCAGCAGCACGAGGGGCGGGGGTCTTCGGACCGGGGAGCTGTTTTTT
.,TRBV11-2,.,TRBJ1-1,CASSLASIQGGALNTEAFF,TGTGCCAGCAGCTTAGCGTCCATACAGGGCGGAGCGTTGAACACTGAAGCTTTCTTT
.,TRBV5-8,.,TRBJ1-1,CASSLDPGMNTEAFF,TGTGCCAGCAGCTTGGATCCGGGGATGAACACTGAAGCTTTCTTT
.,TRBV5-1,TRBD2,TRBJ2-2,CASSPGTSPGELFF,TGCGCCAGCAGCCCCGGGACTAGCCCCGGGGAGCTGTTTTTT
.,TRBV9,.,TRBJ2-2,CASSEGDYTGELFF,TGTGCCAGCAGCGAGGGGGATTACACCGGGGAGCTGTTTTTT
once,TRBV15,.,TRBJ1-3,CATSRDSSSGNTIYF,TGTGCCACCAGCAGAGACTCTAGCTCTGGAAACACCATATATTTT
.,TRBV2,.,TRBJ1-1,CASRYRVGTEAFF,TGTGCCAGCAGGTACAGGGTCGGCACTGAAGCTTTCTTT
.,TRBV7-9,TRBD1,TRBJ1-4,CASSPPGQGGEKLFF,TGTGCCAGCAGCCCACCGGGACAGGGGGGGGAAAAACTGTTTTTT
few,TRBV10-3,.,TRBJ1-2,CANADGTYYGYTF,TGTGCCAACGCGGACGGGACTTACTATGGCTACACCTTC
.,TRBV28,TRBD1,TRBJ2-2,CASSKGQGAFGGGELFF,TGTGCCAGCAGTAAGGGACAGGGGGCTTTCGGCGGAGGGGAGCTGTTTTTT
.,TRBV15,.,TRBJ1-5,CATSRVRYRADSNQPQHF,TGTGCCACCAGCAGAGTCCGATACAGGGCCGATAGCAATCAGCCCCAGCATTTT
.,TRBV19,TRBD1,TRBJ1-5,CASSTGTGGRQPQHF,TGTGCCAGTAGCACCGGGACAGGGGGTCGACAGCCCCAGCATTTT
.,TRBV27,.,TRBJ1-3,CASSLGNTIYF,TGTGCCAGCAGTCTTGGAAACACCATATATTTT
.,TRBV2,TRBD1,TRBJ2-2,CASSSTGDGELFF,TGTGCCAGCAGCTCGACAGGGGACGGGGAGCTGTTTTTT
.,TRBV28,.,TRBJ1-5,CASKPSTDRRPQHF,TGTGCCAGCAAACCGTCGACAGATCGTCGGCCCCAGCATTTT
once,TRBV7-3,TRBD1,TRBJ2-2,CASGTDNTGELFF,TGTGCCAGCGGGACAGATAACACCGGGGAGCTGTTTTTT
.,TRBV7-9,TRBD1,TRBJ2-1,CASSLVVTGGRGMFF,TGTGCCAGCAGCTTAGTGGTGACAGGGGGCAGGGGTATGTTCTTC
.,TRBV19,.,TRBJ1-6,CASRRTENSPLHF,TGTGCCAGTAGAAGGACAGAAAATTCACCCCTCCACTTT
.,TRBV7-9,.,TRBJ1-1,CASSGLQGLNTEAFF,TGTGCCAGCAGCGGATTACAGGGACTGAACACTGAAGCTTTCTTT
once,TRBV9,.,TRBJ2-1,CASSPGGYNEQFF,TGTGCCAGCAGCCCAGGTGGGTACAATGAGCAGTTCTTC
.,TRBV4-1,.,TRBJ1-1,CASSPGDLYKAFF,TGCGCCAGCAGCCCAGGGGACCTCTACAAAGCTTTCTTT
.,TRBV10-3,.,TRBJ1-6,CAIAPMGSNSPLHF,TGTGCCATCGCCCCAATGGGCTCCAATTCACCCCTCCACTTT
.,TRBV6-5,TRBD1,TRBJ1-2,CASSLDRELVGGYTF,TGTGCCAGCAGTCTCGACAGGGAGTTAGTTGGAGGCTACACCTTC
.,TRBV4-1,.,TRBJ2-5,CASSTEETQYF,TGCGCCAGCAGCACCGAGGAGACCCAGTACTTC
.,TRBV10-3,.,TRBJ1-2,CAISDKGDYGYTF,TGTGCCATCAGTGACAAGGGGGACTATGGCTACACCTTC
.,TRBV19,TRBD2,TRBJ2-3,CASSKTSGSSDTQYF,TGTGCCAGTAGCAAGACTAGCGGGAGCTCAGATACGCAGTATTTT